Below, 14 T cell receptor beta chains from the same sample are listed, as sequenced in a study of OX40 agonist ivuxolimab in advanced cancers. The repertoire was sequenced with immunoSEQ multiplex PCR; TCRdb's copy has only in-frame clones and lacks some. The repertoire holds roughly 70,000 clones, with 86% as singletons. Specimen: CD4+ or CD8+ T cells sorted from blood, collected in a trial of the OX40 agonist ivuxolimab. The receptors shown here come from an adult with an advanced solid tumor such as melanoma, head and neck, liver or kidney cancer.

The chain joins TRBV19 to TRBJ2-4; D may be TRBD2 (7 bases). V lost 5 bases and J 0 bases, leaving 17 bases between the germline ends. The germline CDR1 and CDR2 sequences are LNHDA and SQIVND (reference sequence). The CDR3 spans 17 residues. This CDR3 is CASSSARGAVAKNIQYF. The CDR3 DNA reads as TGTGCCAGTAGTTCCGCCCGGGGGGCGGTAGCCAAAAACATTCAGTACTTC.

The chain couples TRBV9 to TRBJ1-2; D is ambiguous. The CDR3 is 14 residues long. Looked up from germline, CDR1 is SGDLS and CDR2 is YYNGEE. V was pared by 6 bases and J by 1 base, with 13 bases between. The CDR3 DNA reads as TGTGCCAGCACCAGCCAGCAGTTTAACTATGGCTACACCTTC. This encodes CASTSQQFNYGYTF.

This rearrangement joins TRBV19 to TRBJ2-5; the match to TRBD2 covers 8 bases. Unmatched junction bases numbered 11, after V lost 4 bases and J lost 4 bases. The CDR3 consists of 16 residues. CDR1 is LNHDA and CDR2 is SQIVND in the germline V gene (reference sequence). CDR3 protein: CASSNRGGREGETQYF. Written as DNA, the CDR3 is TGTGCCAGTAGTAACCGGGGGGGCCGCGAGGGAGAGACCCAGTACTTC.

The chain is built from TRBV28 and TRBJ1-6, with a weak D call TRBD1 (5 bases). Germline V gene sequence: CDR1 MDHEN, CDR2 SYDVKM. V dropped 6 bases and J dropped 13 bases, with 22 bases sitting between them. The CDR3 is made up of 15 amino acids. The CDR3 DNA reads as TGTGCCAGCAGCCCCGGGGGAGGCCGCCAAGTTCCCCTCCACTTT. Translated, it gives CASSPGGGRQVPLHF.

This clone is a singleton in its sample. The chain uses TRBV5-1 and TRBJ1-1, with D hard to call. V lost 0 bases to trimming and J lost 3 bases, with 9 bases between them. Germline V CDR1 and CDR2: SGHRS, YFSETQ. The CDR3 runs 14 residues. CDR3 nucleotide sequence: TGCGCCAGCAGCTTGGACGGCCAGGACACTGAAGCTTTCTTT. This sequence encodes CASSLDGQDTEAFF. Full variable domain (rest looked up from reference TRBV5-1 and TRBJ1-1): KAGVTQTPRYLIKTRGQQVTLSCSPISGHRSVSWYQQTPGQGLQFLFEYFSETQRNKGNFPGRFSGRQFSNSRSEMNVSTLELGDSALYLCASSLDGQDTEAFFGQGTRLTVV.

This chain connects TRBV6-1 to TRBJ1-5, with 10 bases fitting TRBD1. CDR3 length equals 19 residues. Germline CDR1 and CDR2: MNHNS and SASEGT. V lost 3 bases and J lost 2; bases outside the gene matches: 13. The CDR3 protein is CASSDLLSGQGIRNQPQHF. DNA of the CDR3: TGTGCCAGCAGTGACCTACTGTCGGGACAGGGGATCCGCAATCAGCCCCAGCATTTT.

The V gene is TRBV2, the J gene TRBJ1-2, with D hard to call. CDR3 length: 15 residues. Germline V gene sequence: CDR1 SNHLY, CDR2 FYNNEI. The V and J ends lost 4 bases and 5 bases respectively, with 17 bases between them. For the CDR3, the DNA is TGTGCCAGCAGTGTAGCGGGCCCCTCGGCGTATGGCTACACCTTC. The encoded protein is CASSVAGPSAYGYTF.

The chain employs TRBV2 and TRBJ2-4; the D gene is possibly TRBD2 (6 bases). The germline CDR1 and CDR2 sequences are SNHLY and FYNNEI. This CDR3 contains 12 residues. V was shortened by 3 bases and J by 12 bases, with 12 bases between the two germline ends. CDR3 sequence reads: CASSEGGRRQYF. The DNA for the CDR3 is TGTGCCAGCAGTGAGGGGGGACGTCGTCAGTACTTC.

The chain joins TRBV12-5 to TRBJ2-2; possibly TRBD2 for D (6 bases). Trimming cost V 1 base and J 1 base, with 13 bases left between them. The CDR3 length is 17 residues. Germline CDR1 and CDR2: LGHNT and FRNRAP. The CDR3 sequence is CASGLASGTQNTGELFF. The CDR3 coding sequence is TGTGCTAGTGGTTTGGCTTCCGGGACTCAGAACACCGGGGAGCTGTTTTTT.

The chain recombines TRBV7-3 with TRBJ2-1, with D perhaps given as TRBD1 or TRBD2 (5 bases each). V was clipped by 4 bases and J by 9 bases, with 22 bases between them. CDR1 is SGHTA, CDR2 FQGTGA, per germline. This CDR3 is built from 16 residues. Here the CDR3 DNA reads TGTGCCAGCAGCTCAAGACGGGACGGTGGGGTTAGTGAGCAGTTCTTC. This codes for CASSSRRDGGVSEQFF.

Comments on this clone: One end of the junction does not line up with germline, which may come from a read error. The chain employs TRBV7-7 and TRBJ2-5; D not certain. The CDR3 has 12 residues. CDR1 is SSHAT and CDR2 is FNYEAQ in the germline V gene (reference sequence). The CDR3 nucleotides are TGTGCTAGCAGCCTCAACGGGGAGACCCAGTACTTC. It translates to CASSLNGETQYF.

The chain uses TRBV11-2 and TRBJ1-2; D uncertain. The length of the CDR3 is 12 residues. Germline assignment: CDR1 SGHAT and CDR2 FQNNGV. Trimming shortened V by 1 base and J by 7 bases, and 7 bases separated the two germline ends. The CDR3 here is CASSLATGGYTF. CDR3 in DNA: TGTGCCAGCAGCTTAGCAACGGGTGGCTACACCTTC.

In its sample, this clone was seen once. J is TRBJ2-3 and V is TRBV4-3; TRBD2 might be the D (6 bases). The CDR3 has 16 amino acids. The V gene lost 1 base and the J gene lost 0 bases, with 11 bases spanning the gap. Looked up from germline, CDR1 is LGHNA and CDR2 is YSLEER. CDR3 sequence reads: CASSQGRGFSTDTQYF. The CDR3 bases are TGCGCCAGCAGCCAAGGGCGGGGATTTAGCACAGATACGCAGTATTTT.

This clone was detected only a few times. This rearrangement joins TRBV2 to TRBJ1-1; no clear D gene. Germline-derived CDR1 and CDR2 are SNHLY and FYNNEI. V dropped 6 bases and J dropped 6 bases, with 14 bases sitting between them. The CDR3 is 13 residues long. The chain's CDR3 is CASRFGSTSEAFF. Written as DNA, the CDR3 is TGTGCCAGCAGGTTTGGCAGTACCTCTGAAGCTTTCTTT. The complete variable domain, with remaining parts taken from reference TRBV2 and TRBJ1-1, reads EPEVTQTPSHQVTQMGQEVILRCVPISNHLYFYWYRQILGQKVEFLVSFYNNEISEKSEIFDDQFSVERPDGSNFTLKIRSTKLEDSAMYFCASRFGSTSEAFFGQGTRLTVV.